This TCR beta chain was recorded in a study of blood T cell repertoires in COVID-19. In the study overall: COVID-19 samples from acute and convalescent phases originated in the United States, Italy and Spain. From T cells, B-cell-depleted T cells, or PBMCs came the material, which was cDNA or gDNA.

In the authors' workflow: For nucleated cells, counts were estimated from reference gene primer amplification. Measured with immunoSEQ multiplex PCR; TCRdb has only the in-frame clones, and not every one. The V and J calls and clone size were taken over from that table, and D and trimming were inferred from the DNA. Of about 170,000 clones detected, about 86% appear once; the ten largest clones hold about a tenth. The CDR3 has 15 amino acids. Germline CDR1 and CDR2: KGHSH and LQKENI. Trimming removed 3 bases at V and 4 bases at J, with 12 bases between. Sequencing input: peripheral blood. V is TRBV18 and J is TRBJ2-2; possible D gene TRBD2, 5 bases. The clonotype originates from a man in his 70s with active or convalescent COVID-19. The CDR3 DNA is TGTGCCAGCTCACCTGGCAGCGGTGCCACCGGGGAGCTGTTTTTT. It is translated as CASSPGSGATGELFF. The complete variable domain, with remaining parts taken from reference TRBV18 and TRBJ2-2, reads NAGVMQNPRHLVRRRGQEARLRCSPMKGHSHVYWYRQLPEEGLKFMVYLQKENIIDESGMPKERFSAEFPKEGPSILRIQQVVRGDSAAYFCASSPGSGATGELFFGEGSRLTVL.